Listed below are T cell receptor beta chains from one sample, sequenced in a study of early T cells in non-severe SARS-CoV-2 infection. TCRdb analysed the 5' RACE reads with MiXCR anew, one entry per CDR3 protein. The sample includes about 100,000 distinct CDR3 sequences, 13% of them seen just once. Sequencing was done on a sample of whole blood. Receptors were obtained from an adult who was a healthcare worker with PCR-confirmed SARS-CoV-2 infection or an uninfected control (not recorded which). Each CDR3 is given with its conserved first and last residue. D genes are given only for firm matches. Size tells how often a clone was seen (once, few, many) or the class of an expanded clone, and some rows leave it out.

j_call,d_call,v_call,clone_size,cdr3_aa,cdr3_nt
TRBJ1-6,TRBD1,TRBV5-5,few,CASALRGLLDSPLHF,TGTGCCAGCGCGCTGAGGGGGCTTTTGGATTCACCCCTCCACTTT
TRBJ1-5,.,TRBV3-1,many,CASSQDKGQPQHF,TGTGCCAGCAGCCAAGATAAGGGTCAGCCCCAGCATTTT
TRBJ2-5,TRBD1,TRBV4-1,.,CASSPDRGRIETQYF,TGCGCCAGCAGCCCGGACAGGGGACGAATTGAGACCCAGTACTTC
TRBJ1-6,.,TRBV4-3,few,CASSQGSGVDSPLHF,TGCGCCAGCAGCCAGGGATCCGGGGTCGATTCACCCCTCCACTTT
TRBJ1-2,.,TRBV12-3/TRBV12-4,many,CASSLWESHGYTF,TGTGCCAGCAGTTTATGGGAATCTCATGGCTACACCTTC
TRBJ1-6,.,TRBV7-9,few,CASSVRPGVDNSPLHF,TGTGCCAGCAGCGTCCGCCCAGGGGTCGACAATTCACCCCTCCACTTT
TRBJ1-1,.,TRBV10-2,.,CASSRGLNTEAFF,TGCGCCAGCAGTAGGGGGTTGAACACTGAAGCTTTCTTT
TRBJ2-2,.,TRBV24-1,few,CATSAGTNTGELFF,TGTGCCACCAGTGCGGGGACTAACACCGGGGAGCTGTTTTTT
TRBJ2-2,TRBD2,TRBV6-1,many,CAVGTSGGAGELFF,TGTGCCGTCGGGACTAGCGGGGGAGCCGGGGAGCTGTTTTTT
TRBJ2-1,TRBD2,TRBV2,.,CASSGEGGSYNEQFF,TGTGCCAGCAGTGGGGAGGGTGGCTCCTACAATGAGCAGTTCTTC